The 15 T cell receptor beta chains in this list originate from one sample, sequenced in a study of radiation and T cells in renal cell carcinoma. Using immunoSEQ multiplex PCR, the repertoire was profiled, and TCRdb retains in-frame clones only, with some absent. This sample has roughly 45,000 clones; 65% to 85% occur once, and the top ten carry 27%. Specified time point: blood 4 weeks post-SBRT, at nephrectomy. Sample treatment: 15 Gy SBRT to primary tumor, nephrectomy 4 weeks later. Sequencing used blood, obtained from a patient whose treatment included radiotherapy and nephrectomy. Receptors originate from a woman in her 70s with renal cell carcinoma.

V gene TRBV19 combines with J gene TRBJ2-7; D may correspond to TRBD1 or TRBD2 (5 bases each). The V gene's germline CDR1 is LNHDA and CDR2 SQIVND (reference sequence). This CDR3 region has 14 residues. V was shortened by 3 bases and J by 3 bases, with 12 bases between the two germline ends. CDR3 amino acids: CASSIREMSYEQYF. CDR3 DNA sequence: TGTGCCAGTAGTATCAGGGAGATGAGCTACGAGCAGTACTTC.

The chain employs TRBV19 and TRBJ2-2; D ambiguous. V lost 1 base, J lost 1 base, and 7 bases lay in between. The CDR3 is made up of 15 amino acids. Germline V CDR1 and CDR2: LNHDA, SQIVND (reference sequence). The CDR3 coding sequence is TGTGCCAGTAGTATAGGCAAACGGAACACCGGGGAGCTGTTTTTT. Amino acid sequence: CASSIGKRNTGELFF.

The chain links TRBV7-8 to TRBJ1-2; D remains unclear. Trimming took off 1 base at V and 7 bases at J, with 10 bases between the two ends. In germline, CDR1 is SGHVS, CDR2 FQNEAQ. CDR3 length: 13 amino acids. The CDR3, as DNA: TGTGCCAGCAGCTTAGGCCTGCTTGGTGGCTACACCTTC. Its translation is CASSLGLLGGYTF.

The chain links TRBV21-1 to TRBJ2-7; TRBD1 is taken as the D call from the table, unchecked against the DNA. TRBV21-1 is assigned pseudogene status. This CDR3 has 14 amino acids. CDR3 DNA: TGTGCCAGCAGACGCGGGACAGGGGGCTACGAGCAGTACTTC. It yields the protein CASRRGTGGYEQYF.

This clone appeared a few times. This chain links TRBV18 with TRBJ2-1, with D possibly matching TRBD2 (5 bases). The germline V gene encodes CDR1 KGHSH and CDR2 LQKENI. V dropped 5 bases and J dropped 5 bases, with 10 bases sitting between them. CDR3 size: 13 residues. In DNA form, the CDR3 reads TGTGCCAGCTCATCCGGACTGAACAATGAGCAGTTCTTC. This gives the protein CASSSGLNNEQFF.

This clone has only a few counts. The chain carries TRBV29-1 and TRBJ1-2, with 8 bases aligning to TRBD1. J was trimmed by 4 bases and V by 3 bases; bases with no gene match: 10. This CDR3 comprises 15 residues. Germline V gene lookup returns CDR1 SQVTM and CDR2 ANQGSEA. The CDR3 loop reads CSVDTGGGGGYGYTF. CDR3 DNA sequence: TGCAGCGTTGACACAGGGGGGGGCGGAGGCTATGGCTACACCTTC.

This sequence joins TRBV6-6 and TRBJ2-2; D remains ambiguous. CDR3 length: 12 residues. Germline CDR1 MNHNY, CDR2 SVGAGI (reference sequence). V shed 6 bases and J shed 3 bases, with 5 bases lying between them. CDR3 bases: TGTGCCAGCAGGCCCTACACCGGGGAGCTGTTTTTT. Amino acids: CASRPYTGELFF.

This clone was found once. The chain's CDR3 is CASSVVPTDTQYF. CDR3 coding DNA: TGTGCCAGCAGCGTAGTTCCGACAGATACGCAGTATTTT. V gene TRBV9 combines with J gene TRBJ2-3; D is unclear. The CDR3 contains 13 residues. V gave up 0 bases and J gave up 3 bases, with 5 bases separating them. Looked up from germline, CDR1 is SGDLS and CDR2 is YYNGEE.

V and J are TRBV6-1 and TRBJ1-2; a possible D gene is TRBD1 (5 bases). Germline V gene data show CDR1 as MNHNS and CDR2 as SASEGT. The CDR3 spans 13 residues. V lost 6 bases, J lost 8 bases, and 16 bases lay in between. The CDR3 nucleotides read TGTGCCAGCAGCGCCTCCCCTTCAGGGGGCTACACCTTC. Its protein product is CASSASPSGGYTF.

The CDR3 DNA sequence: TGTGCCAGTCGGAGCTCCTACGAGCAGTACTTC. Amino acids: CASRSSYEQYF. The chain has TRBV27 and TRBJ2-7; no firm D call. The CDR3 loop spans 11 amino acids. Per germline, CDR1 MNHEY and CDR2 SMNVEV (reference sequence). Trimming took 9 bases from V and 0 from J, leaving 6 bases between them.

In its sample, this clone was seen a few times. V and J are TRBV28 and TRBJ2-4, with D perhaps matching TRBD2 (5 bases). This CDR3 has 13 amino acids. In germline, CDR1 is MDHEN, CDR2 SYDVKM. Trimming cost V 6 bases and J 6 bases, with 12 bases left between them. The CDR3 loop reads CASRVPLGNIQYF. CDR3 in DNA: TGTGCCAGCAGGGTTCCACTAGGAAACATTCAGTACTTC.

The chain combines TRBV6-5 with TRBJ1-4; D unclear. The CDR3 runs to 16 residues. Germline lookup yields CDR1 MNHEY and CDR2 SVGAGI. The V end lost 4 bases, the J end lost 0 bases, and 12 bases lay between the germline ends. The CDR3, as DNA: TGTGCCAGCAGTTCGCTACTCGGCTCAACTAATGAAAAACTGTTTTTT. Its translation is CASSSLLGSTNEKLFF.

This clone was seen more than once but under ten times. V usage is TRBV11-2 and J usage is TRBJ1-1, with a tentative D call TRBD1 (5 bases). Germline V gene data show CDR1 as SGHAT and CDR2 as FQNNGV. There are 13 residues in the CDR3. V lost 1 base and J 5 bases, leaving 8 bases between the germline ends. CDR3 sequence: CASSLGGRTEAFF. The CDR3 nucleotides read TGTGCCAGCAGCTTAGGGGGGAGGACTGAAGCTTTCTTT. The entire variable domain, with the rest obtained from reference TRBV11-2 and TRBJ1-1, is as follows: EAGVAQSPRYKIIEKRQSVAFWCNPISGHATLYWYQQILGQGPKLLIQFQNNGVVDDSQLPKDRFSAERLKGVDSTLKIQPAKLEDSAVYLCASSLGGRTEAFFGQGTRLTVV.

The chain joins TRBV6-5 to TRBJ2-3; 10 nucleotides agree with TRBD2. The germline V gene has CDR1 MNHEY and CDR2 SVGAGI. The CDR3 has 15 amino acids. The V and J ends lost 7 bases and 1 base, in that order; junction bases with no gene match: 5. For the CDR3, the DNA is TGTGCCAGCACCGGGACTAGCGCTCGCACAGATACGCAGTATTTT. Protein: CASTGTSARTDTQYF.

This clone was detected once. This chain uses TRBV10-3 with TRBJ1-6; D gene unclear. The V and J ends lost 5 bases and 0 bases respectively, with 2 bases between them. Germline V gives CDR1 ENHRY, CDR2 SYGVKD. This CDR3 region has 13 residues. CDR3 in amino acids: CAISSSYNSPLHF. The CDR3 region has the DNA TGTGCCATCAGTAGCTCCTATAATTCACCCCTCCACTTT.